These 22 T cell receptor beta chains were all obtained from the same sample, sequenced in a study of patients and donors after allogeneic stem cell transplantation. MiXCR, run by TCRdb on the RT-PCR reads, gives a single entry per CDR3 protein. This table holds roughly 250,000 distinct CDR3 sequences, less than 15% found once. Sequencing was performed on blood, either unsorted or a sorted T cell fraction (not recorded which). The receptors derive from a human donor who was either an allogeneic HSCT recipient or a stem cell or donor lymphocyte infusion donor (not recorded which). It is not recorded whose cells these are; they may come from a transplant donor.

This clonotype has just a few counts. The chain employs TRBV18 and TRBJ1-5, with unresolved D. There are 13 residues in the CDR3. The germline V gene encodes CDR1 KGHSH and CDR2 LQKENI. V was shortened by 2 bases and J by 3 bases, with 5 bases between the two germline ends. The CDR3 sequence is CASSPTPNQPQHF. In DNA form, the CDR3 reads TGTGCCAGCTCACCAACGCCCAATCAGCCCCAGCATTTT.

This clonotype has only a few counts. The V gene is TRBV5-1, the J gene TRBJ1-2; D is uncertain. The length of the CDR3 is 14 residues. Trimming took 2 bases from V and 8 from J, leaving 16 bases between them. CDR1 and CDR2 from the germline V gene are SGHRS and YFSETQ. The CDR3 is CASSLGWAGLGYTF. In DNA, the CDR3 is TGCGCCAGCAGCTTAGGGTGGGCAGGTCTCGGCTACACCTTC.

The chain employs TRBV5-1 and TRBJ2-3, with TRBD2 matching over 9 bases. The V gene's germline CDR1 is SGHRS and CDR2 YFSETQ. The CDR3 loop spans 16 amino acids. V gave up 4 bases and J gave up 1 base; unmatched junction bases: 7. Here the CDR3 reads CASSPDLAGRTDTQYF. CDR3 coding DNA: TGCGCCAGCAGCCCTGACCTAGCGGGGCGCACAGATACGCAGTATTTT.

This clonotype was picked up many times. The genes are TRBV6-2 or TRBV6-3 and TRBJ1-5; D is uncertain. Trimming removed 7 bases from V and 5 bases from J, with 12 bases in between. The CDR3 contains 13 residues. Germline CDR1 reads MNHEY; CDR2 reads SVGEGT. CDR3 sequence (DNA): TGTGCCAGCAACGTCGACGGCTATCAGCCCCAGCATTTT. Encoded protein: CASNVDGYQPQHF.

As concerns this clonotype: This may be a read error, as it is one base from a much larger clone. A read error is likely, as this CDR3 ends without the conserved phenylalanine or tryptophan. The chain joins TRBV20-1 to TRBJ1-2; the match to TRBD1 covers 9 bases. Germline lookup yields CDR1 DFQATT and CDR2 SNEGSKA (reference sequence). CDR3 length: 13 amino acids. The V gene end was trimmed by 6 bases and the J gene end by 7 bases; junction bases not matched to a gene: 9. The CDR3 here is CSAPPGQGFGYTL. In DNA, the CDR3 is TGCAGTGCCCCACCGGGACAGGGATTTGGCTACACCCTC.

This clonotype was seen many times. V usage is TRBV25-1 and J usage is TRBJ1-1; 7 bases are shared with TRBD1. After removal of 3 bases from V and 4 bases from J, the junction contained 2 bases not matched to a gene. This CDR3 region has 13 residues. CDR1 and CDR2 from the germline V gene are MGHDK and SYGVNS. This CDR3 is CASSDDRVTEAFF. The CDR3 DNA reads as TGTGCCAGCAGTGACGACAGGGTCACTGAAGCTTTCTTT.

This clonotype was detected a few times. The CDR3 loop is CATSTTLGSDTQYF. The CDR3 bases are TGTGCCACCAGCACTACCCTTGGCTCAGATACGCAGTATTTT. V is TRBV12-3 or TRBV12-4 and J is TRBJ2-3; no definite D call. Trimming cost V 10 bases and J 4 bases, with 18 bases left between them. CDR3 length: 14 residues.

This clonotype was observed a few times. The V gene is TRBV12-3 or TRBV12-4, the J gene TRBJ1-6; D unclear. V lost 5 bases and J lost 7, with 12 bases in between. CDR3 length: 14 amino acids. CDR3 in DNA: TGTGCCAGCAGTCGCTCGTGGGAGAATTCACCCCTCCACTTT. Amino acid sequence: CASSRSWENSPLHF.

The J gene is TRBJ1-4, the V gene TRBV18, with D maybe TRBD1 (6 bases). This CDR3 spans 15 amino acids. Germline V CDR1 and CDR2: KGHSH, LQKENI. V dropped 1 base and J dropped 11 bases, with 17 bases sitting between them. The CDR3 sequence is CASSPLPGTTVKLFF. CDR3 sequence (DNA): TGTGCCAGCTCACCACTTCCCGGGACAACAGTTAAACTGTTTTTT.

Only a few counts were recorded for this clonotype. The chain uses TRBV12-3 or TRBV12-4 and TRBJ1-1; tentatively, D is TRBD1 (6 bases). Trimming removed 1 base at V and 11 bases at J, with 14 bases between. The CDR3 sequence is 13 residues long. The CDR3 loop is CASSLGTVKRAFF. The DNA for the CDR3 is TGTGCCAGCAGTTTAGGGACAGTGAAGAGGGCTTTCTTT.

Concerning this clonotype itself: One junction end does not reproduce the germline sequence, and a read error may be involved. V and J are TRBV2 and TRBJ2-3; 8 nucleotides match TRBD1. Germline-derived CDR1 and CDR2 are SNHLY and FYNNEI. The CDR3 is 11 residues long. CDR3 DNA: TGTGCCAGCAGTGAACCCGGACAGGGTTTCTTT. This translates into CASSEPGQGFF.

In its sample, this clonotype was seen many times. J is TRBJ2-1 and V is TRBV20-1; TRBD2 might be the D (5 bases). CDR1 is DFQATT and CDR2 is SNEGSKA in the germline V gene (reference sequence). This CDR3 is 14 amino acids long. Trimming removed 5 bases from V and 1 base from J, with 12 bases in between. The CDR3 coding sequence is TGCAGTGCTCCTGGATCGGGGTCCTACAATGAGCAGTTCTTC. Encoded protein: CSAPGSGSYNEQFF.

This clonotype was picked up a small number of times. In nucleotides, the CDR3 is TGTGCCAGCAGCGTAGCCGGGAGTAGGCAAGAGACCCAGTACTTC. Translated: CASSVAGSRQETQYF. The chain couples TRBV9 to TRBJ2-5, with D possibly matching TRBD2 (6 bases). CDR3 length equals 15 residues. Germline lookup yields CDR1 SGDLS and CDR2 YYNGEE. V gave up 0 bases and J gave up 2 bases, with 11 bases separating them.

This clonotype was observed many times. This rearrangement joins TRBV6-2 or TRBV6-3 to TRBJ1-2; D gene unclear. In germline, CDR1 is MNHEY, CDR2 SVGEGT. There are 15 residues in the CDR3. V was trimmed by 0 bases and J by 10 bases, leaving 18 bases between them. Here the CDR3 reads CASSYSKLGSMAYTF. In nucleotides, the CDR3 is TGTGCCAGCAGTTACTCGAAACTGGGGTCTATGGCCTACACCTTC.

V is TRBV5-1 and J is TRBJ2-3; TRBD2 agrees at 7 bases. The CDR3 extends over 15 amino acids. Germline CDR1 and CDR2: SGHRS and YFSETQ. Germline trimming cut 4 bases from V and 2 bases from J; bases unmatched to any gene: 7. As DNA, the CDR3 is TGCGCCAGCAGCCCCCGGGACTACACCACAGATACGCAGTATTTT. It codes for CASSPRDYTTDTQYF.

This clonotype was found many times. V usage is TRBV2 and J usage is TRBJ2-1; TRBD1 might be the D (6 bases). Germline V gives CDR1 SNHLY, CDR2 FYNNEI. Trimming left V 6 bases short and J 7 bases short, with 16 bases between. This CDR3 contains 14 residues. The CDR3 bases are TGTGCCAGCAGGGCAGACAGGCTTTCAAATGAGCAGTTCTTC. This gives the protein CASRADRLSNEQFF.

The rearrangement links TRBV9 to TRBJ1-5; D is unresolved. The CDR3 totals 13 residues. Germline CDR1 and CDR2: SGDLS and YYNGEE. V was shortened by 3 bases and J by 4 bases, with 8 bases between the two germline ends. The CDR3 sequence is CASSATLNQPQHF. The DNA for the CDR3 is TGTGCCAGCAGCGCCACTCTAAATCAGCCCCAGCATTTT.

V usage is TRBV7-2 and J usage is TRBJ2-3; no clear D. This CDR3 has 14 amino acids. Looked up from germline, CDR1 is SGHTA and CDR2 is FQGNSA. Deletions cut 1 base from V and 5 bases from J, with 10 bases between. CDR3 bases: TGTGCCAGCAGCTTAGGGAATAGAGTAGATACGCAGTATTTT. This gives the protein CASSLGNRVDTQYF.

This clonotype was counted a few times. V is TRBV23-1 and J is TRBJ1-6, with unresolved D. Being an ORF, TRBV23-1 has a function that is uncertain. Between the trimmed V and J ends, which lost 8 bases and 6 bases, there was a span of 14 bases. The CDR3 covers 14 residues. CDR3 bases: TGCGCCAGCGGCGCCGTGGGTTTTAATTCACCCCTCCACTTT. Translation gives CASGAVGFNSPLHF.

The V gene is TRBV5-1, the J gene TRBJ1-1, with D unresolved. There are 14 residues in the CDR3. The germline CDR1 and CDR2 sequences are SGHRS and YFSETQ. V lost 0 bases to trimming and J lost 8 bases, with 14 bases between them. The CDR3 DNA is TGCGCCAGCAGCTTGGGAGGAGGAGGATCCGAAGCTTTCTTT. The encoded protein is CASSLGGGGSEAFF.

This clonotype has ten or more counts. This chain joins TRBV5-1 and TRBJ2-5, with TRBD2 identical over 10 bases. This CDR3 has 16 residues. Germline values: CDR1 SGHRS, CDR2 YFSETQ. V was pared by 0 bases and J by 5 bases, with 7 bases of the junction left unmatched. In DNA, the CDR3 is TGCGCCAGCAGCTTGGCCCAGCGGGGGGGCACGGAGACCCAGTACTTC. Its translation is CASSLAQRGGTETQYF.

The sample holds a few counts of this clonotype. DNA for the CDR3: TGTGCCAGCAGCCAGTACCCCCCGACGGAGGGCGGGGAGCTGTTTTTT. Translation gives CASSQYPPTEGGELFF. This sequence joins TRBV3-1 and TRBJ2-2, with a weak D call TRBD2 (6 bases). V lost 3 bases and J 7 bases, leaving 18 bases between the germline ends. The CDR3 spans 16 residues. The germline gives CDR1 LGHDT, CDR2 YNNKEL (reference sequence).